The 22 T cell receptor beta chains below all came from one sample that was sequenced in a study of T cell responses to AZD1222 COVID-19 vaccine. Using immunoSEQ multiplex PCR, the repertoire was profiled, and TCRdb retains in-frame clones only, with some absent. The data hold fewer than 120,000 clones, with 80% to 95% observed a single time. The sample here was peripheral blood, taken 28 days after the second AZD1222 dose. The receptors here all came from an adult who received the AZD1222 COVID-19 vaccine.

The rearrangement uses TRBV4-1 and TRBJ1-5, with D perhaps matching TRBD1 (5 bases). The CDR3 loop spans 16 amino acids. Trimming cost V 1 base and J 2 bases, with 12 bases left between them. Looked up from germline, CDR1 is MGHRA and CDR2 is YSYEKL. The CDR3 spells CASSQGGRGGNQPQHF. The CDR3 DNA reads TGCGCCAGCAGCCAAGGGGGGAGGGGCGGCAATCAGCCCCAGCATTTT.

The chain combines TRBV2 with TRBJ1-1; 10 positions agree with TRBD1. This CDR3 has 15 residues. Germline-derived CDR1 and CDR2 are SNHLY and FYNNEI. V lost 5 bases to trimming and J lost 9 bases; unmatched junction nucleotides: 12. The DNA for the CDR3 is TGTGCCAGCAGTCCGACGGGACAGGGGTTGGTTAAAGCTTTCTTT. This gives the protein CASSPTGQGLVKAFF.

CDR3: CASSPLDRAGTGELFF. The CDR3 DNA is TGTGCCAGCTCCCCACTTGACAGGGCTGGCACCGGGGAGCTGTTTTTT. The J gene is TRBJ2-2, the V gene TRBV27; 7 bases line up with TRBD1. The CDR3 has 16 amino acids. Germline assignment: CDR1 MNHEY and CDR2 SMNVEV (reference sequence). V lost 8 bases, J lost 4 bases, and 13 bases stayed unmatched.

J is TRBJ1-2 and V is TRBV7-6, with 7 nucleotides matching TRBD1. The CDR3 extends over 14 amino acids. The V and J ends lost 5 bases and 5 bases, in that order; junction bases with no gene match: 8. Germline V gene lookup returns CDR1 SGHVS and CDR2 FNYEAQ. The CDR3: CASSPDREGYGYTF. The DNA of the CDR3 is TGTGCCAGCAGCCCAGACAGGGAGGGTTATGGCTACACCTTC.

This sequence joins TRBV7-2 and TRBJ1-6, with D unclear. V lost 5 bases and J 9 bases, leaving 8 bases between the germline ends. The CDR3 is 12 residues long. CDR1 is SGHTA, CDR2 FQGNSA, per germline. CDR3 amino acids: CASSTPGSPLHF. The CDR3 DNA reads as TGTGCCAGCAGCACCCCCGGTTCACCCCTCCACTTT.

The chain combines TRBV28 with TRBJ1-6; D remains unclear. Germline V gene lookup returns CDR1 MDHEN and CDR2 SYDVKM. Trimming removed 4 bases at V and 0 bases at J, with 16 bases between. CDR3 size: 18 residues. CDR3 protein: CASSSPDGSSSYNSPLHF. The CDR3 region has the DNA TGTGCCAGCAGTTCACCAGACGGTAGTAGCTCCTATAATTCACCCCTCCACTTT.

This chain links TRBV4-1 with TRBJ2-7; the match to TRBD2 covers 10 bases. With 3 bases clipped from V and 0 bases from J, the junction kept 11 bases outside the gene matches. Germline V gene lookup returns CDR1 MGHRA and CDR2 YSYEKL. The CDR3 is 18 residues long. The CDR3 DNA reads TGCGCCAGCAGCCAGGTTTTTCTAGCGGGGGTCAGCTCCTACGAGCAGTACTTC. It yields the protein CASSQVFLAGVSSYEQYF.

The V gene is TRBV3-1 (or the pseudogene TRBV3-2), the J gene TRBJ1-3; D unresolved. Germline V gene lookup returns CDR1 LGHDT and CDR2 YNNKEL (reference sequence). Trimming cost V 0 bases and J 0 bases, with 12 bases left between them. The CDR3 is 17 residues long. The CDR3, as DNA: TGTGCCAGCAGCCAAGAATGGGGATCGAACTCTGGAAACACCATATATTTT. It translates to CASSQEWGSNSGNTIYF.

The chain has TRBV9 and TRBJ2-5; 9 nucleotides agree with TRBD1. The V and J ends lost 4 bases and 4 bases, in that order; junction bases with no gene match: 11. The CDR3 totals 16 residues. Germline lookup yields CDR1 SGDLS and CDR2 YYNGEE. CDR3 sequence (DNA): TGTGCCAGCAGCCCCCAGACAGGGGGAGAAGGAGAGACCCAGTACTTC. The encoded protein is CASSPQTGGEGETQYF.

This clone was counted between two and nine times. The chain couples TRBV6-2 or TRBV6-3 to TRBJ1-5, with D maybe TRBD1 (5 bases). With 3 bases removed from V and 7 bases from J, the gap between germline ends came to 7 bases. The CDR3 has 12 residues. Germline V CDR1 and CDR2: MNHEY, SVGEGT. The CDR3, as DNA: TGTGCCAGCAGTTATGGGGGACAGCCCCAGCATTTT. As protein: CASSYGGQPQHF.

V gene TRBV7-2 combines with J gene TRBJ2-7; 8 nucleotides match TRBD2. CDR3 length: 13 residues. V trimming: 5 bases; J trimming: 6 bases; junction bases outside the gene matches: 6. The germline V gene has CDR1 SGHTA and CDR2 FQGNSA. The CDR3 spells CASSLGGGREQYF. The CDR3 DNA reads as TGTGCCAGCAGCCTGGGCGGGGGGCGCGAGCAGTACTTC.

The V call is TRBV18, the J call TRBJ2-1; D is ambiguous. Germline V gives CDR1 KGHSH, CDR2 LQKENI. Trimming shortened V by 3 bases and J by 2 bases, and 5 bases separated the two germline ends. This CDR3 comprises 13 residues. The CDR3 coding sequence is TGTGCCAGCTCACCTGGACCCTACAATGAGCAGTTCTTC. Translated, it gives CASSPGPYNEQFF.

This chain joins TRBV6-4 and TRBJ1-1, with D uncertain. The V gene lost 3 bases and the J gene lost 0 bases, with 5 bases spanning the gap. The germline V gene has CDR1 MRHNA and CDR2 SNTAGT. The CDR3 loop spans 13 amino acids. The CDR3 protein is CASSDGVNTEAFF. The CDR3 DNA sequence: TGTGCCAGCAGTGATGGGGTGAACACTGAAGCTTTCTTT.

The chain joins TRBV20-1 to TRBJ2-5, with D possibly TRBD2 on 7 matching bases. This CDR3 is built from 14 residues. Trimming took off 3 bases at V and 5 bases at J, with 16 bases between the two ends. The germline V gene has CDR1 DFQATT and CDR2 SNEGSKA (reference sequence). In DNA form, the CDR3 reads TGCAGTGCTAGTGGGGGGGCCTCAAGGGAGACCCAGTACTTC. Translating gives CSASGGASRETQYF.

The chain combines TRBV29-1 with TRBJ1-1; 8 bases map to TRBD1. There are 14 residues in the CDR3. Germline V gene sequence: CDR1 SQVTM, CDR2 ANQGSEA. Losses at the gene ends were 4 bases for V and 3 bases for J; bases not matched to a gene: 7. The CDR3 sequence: CSVVTGAGYTEAFF. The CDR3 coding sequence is TGCAGCGTTGTGACAGGGGCAGGGTACACTGAAGCTTTCTTT.

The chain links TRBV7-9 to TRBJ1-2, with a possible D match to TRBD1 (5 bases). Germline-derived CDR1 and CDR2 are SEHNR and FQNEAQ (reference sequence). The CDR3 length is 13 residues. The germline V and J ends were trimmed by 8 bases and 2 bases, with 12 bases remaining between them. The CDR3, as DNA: TGTGCCAGCCGCCCGGGGGGGAACTATGGCTACACCTTC. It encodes CASRPGGNYGYTF.

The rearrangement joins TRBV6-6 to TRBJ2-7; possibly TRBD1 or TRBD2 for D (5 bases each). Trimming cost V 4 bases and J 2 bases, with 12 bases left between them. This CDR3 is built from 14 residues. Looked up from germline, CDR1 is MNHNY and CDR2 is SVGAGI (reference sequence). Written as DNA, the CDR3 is TGTGCCAGCAGTTCCGGGACCCTGGCCTACGAGCAGTACTTC. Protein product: CASSSGTLAYEQYF.

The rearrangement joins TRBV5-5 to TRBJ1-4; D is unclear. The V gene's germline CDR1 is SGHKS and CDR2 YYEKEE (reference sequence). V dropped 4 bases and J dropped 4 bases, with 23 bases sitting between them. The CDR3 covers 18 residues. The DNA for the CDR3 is TGTGCCAGCAGCCTACTCACGGGGTGGGCCACCTTTAATGAAAAACTGTTTTTT. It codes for CASSLLTGWATFNEKLFF. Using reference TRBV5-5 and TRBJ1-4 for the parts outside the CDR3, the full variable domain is DAGVTQSPTHLIKTRGQQVTLRCSPISGHKSVSWYQQVLGQGPQFIFQYYEKEERGRGNFPDRFSARQFPNYSSELNVNALLLGDSALYLCASSLLTGWATFNEKLFFGSGTQLSVL.

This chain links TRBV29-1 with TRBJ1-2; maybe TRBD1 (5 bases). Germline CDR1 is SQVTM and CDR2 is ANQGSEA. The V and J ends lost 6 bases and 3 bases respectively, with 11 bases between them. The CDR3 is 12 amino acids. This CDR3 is CSVGQGDYGYTF. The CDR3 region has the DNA TGCAGCGTGGGTCAAGGGGACTATGGCTACACCTTC.

The CDR3 DNA reads as TGTGCCAGCAGTTTTGGGAGGGGGAGTCTGGAGACCCAGTACTTC. Translating it yields CASSFGRGSLETQYF. The gene calls are TRBV27 and TRBJ2-5; the D gene is possibly TRBD2 (7 bases). From germline, CDR1 is MNHEY and CDR2 SMNVEV (reference sequence). Trimming left V 3 bases short and J 5 bases short, with 16 bases between. The CDR3 has 15 amino acids.

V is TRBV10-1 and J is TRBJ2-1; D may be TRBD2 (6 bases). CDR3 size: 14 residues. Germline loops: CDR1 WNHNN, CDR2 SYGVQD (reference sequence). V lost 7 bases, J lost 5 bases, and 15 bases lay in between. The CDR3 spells CASTLGGRDNEQFF. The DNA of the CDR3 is TGCGCCAGCACGTTGGGGGGAAGGGACAATGAGCAGTTCTTC.

The CDR3 bases are TGTGCCAGCAGTGAACCCCCGGGGGGAGCAACTAATGAAAAACTGTTTTTT. Protein product: CASSEPPGGATNEKLFF. The chain couples TRBV25-1 to TRBJ1-4, with D possibly matching TRBD1 (5 bases). V lost 2 bases and J 0 bases, leaving 13 bases between the germline ends. Germline lookup yields CDR1 MGHDK and CDR2 SYGVNS. The CDR3 has 17 residues.